The T cell receptor beta chain under discussion was sequenced for a study of naive and memory T cell subsets. The beta constant-region primer was an equimolar mix of two oligonucleotides covering TRBC1 and TRBC2. The ligated cDNA underwent four PCR rounds using SP2 and nested alpha and beta constant-region primers. In TCRdb, the UMI-ligation and nested PCR reads were re-called with MiXCR into one record per CDR3 protein. This table holds 6,000 to 8,000 distinct CDR3 sequences, less than 35% found once. The study, taken as a whole, reports: Expression changes during T cell differentiation may affect RNA-based TCR counts.

Notes on this clonotype: Antigen unknown.

This CDR3 comprises 15 residues. The V and J ends lost 3 bases and 2 bases respectively, with 15 bases between them. Germline lookup yields CDR1 DFQATT and CDR2 SNEGSKA (reference sequence). V is TRBV20-1 and J is TRBJ2-3; TRBD1 or TRBD2 may be the D gene (6 bases each). Sequences were obtained from CD8+ TEMRA cells from blood. As to subset: effector memory re-expressing CD45RA, CD45RA+ CD27-. The clonotype was recovered from a human donor in good health. The CDR3 sequence: CSASPWGALTDTQYF. The CDR3 nucleotides read TGCAGTGCTAGCCCGTGGGGGGCACTCACAGATACGCAGTATTTT.